The subject of this entry is one T cell receptor beta chain. This sample was included in a study of cytomegalovirus exposure and HLA in healthy donors. PCR used 60 Vbeta primers and 13 Jbeta primers. The table came from immunoSEQ multiplex PCR; TCRdb's copy has only in-frame clones and leaves some out. The repertoire has 180,000 or so clones, approximately 83% of them found once; the top ten carry approximately 9.4%. J lost 8 bases, V lost 4 bases, and 15 bases had no gene match. CDR1 and CDR2 (germline): SGDLS, YYNGEE. This CDR3 contains 16 residues. The genes are TRBV9 and TRBJ1-1; TRBD1 agrees at 9 bases. The sequence derives from a man between 18 and 35 years old in good health and CMV-seropositive. Sequencing was done on a sample of PBMCs. CDR3 sequence reads: CASSPPNVAQGAEAFF. CDR3 DNA: TGTGCCAGCAGCCCCCCAAACGTGGCACAGGGGGCGGAAGCTTTCTTT.